This T cell receptor (beta chain) was obtained from a study of shared clonotypes between healthy human individuals. The study, taken as a whole, reports: Estimated richness was generally greater in naive than memory subsets.

Trimming pared 5 bases from V and 4 bases from J, leaving 13 bases between. Looked up from germline, CDR1 is SNHLY and CDR2 is FYNNEI. CDR3 length: 14 residues. Remarks on this clone: What it recognizes is unknown.

Libraries were prepared by immunoSEQ multiplex PCR; TCRdb keeps only in-frame clonotypes and omits some of them. This sample has hundreds of thousands of clones, with about 97% found just once. Sequenced: memory CD8+ T cells sorted from blood. Subset reported: CD45RO+ cells pooled with CCR7-negative TemRA cells. This sequence joins TRBV2 and TRBJ2-3; maybe TRBD1 (6 bases). The sequence derives from a man aged 25 to 45 in good health. CDR3 protein: CASSQTGRADTQYF. In DNA form, the CDR3 reads TGTGCCAGCAGTCAGACAGGAAGGGCAGATACGCAGTATTTT.